One sample yielded the 27 T cell receptor beta chains listed below, sequenced in a study. Using its own MiXCR run on the RT-PCR reads, TCRdb lists one record per CDR3 protein. The repertoire consists of almost 700,000 distinct CDR3 sequences, with over 12% occurring once and the leading ten covering 3.6%. Input material: memory CD4+ T cells from blood. The receptor set was obtained from a female donor in good health, serving as a healthy control.

This clonotype was recorded a few times. The chain uses TRBV6-2 or TRBV6-3 and TRBJ2-2; unclear D gene. This CDR3 comprises 18 residues. The ends were cut back, 4 bases at V and 1 base at J, with 19 bases in the middle. Germline V gives CDR1 MNHEY, CDR2 SVGEGT. This CDR3 reads CASSFLLMSVLNTGELFF. The CDR3 coding sequence is TGTGCCAGCAGTTTTTTACTGATGTCCGTCTTGAACACCGGGGAGCTGTTTTTT.

This clonotype was observed many times. The J gene is TRBJ1-2, the V gene TRBV7-2; D ambiguous. V lost 5 bases to trimming and J lost 0 bases, with 7 bases between them. Germline assignment: CDR1 SGHTA and CDR2 FQGNSA. The CDR3 has 13 amino acids. In DNA, the CDR3 is TGTGCCAGCAGCCCCTTTGCTAACTATGGCTACACCTTC. This gives the protein CASSPFANYGYTF.

J is TRBJ2-7 and V is TRBV20-1, with TRBD1 matching 7 bases. The V gene end was trimmed by 2 bases and the J gene end by 5 bases; junction bases not matched to a gene: 3. This CDR3 comprises 12 residues. CDR1 and CDR2 from the germline V gene are DFQATT and SNEGSKA (reference sequence). The CDR3 DNA is TGCAGTGCTAGAAATGACAGGGACGAGCAGTACTTC. Translating it yields CSARNDRDEQYF.

This sequence joins TRBV5-1 and TRBJ1-2; 7 nucleotides match TRBD1. V gave up 0 bases and J gave up 6 bases; unmatched junction bases: 2. Germline V gene sequence: CDR1 SGHRS, CDR2 YFSETQ. CDR3 size: 13 residues. CDR3 nucleotides: TGCGCCAGCAGCTTGGCAGGGGGGGATGGCTACACCTTC. Translated, it gives CASSLAGGDGYTF.

This clonotype was recorded a few times. The chain employs TRBV7-9 and TRBJ2-1, with a possible D match to TRBD2 (5 bases). V lost 4 bases and J lost 0, with 13 bases in between. Germline CDR1 SEHNR, CDR2 FQNEAQ (reference sequence). CDR3 length: 16 amino acids. CDR3 protein: CASSWGASNSYNEQFF. In DNA, the CDR3 is TGTGCCAGCAGCTGGGGAGCTAGTAACTCCTACAATGAGCAGTTCTTC. Full variable domain (outside the CDR3, taken from reference TRBV7-9 and TRBJ2-1): DTGVSQNPRHKITKRGQNVTFRCDPISEHNRLYWYRQTLGQGPEFLTYFQNEAQLEKSRLLSDRFSAERPKGSFSTLEIQRTEQGDSAMYLCASSWGASNSYNEQFFGPGTRLTVL.

The chain couples TRBV25-1 to TRBJ2-2; 7 bases are a match to TRBD1. The CDR3 loop spans 14 amino acids. With V trimmed by 7 bases and J by 4 bases, 6 bases remained unmatched. Germline V gene data show CDR1 as MGHDK and CDR2 as SYGVNS. CDR3 amino acids: CASIPTGATGELFF. For the CDR3, the DNA is TGTGCCAGCATCCCCACAGGGGCCACCGGGGAGCTGTTTTTT.

This clonotype turned up a few times. The chain employs TRBV20-1 and TRBJ2-5; D is uncertain. CDR1 is DFQATT, CDR2 SNEGSKA, per germline (reference sequence). Trimming took off 1 base at V and 5 bases at J, with 8 bases between the two ends. The CDR3 covers 12 residues. CDR3 in DNA: TGCAGTGCTAGAGTACTTGGGGAGACCCAGTACTTC. It is translated as CSARVLGETQYF.

This clonotype was counted at least ten times. The chain is built from TRBV2 and TRBJ2-1; D call uncertain. Germline assignment: CDR1 SNHLY and CDR2 FYNNEI. The CDR3 has 13 residues. V gave up 7 bases and J gave up 1 base, with 8 bases separating them. Written as DNA, the CDR3 is TGTGCCAGCAACGAGGATTCCTACAATGAGCAGTTCTTC. Its translation is CASNEDSYNEQFF.

The chain links TRBV5-6 to TRBJ2-1, with D possibly matching TRBD1 (5 bases). Trimming stripped 0 bases from V and 8 bases from J, with 15 bases between. The germline gives CDR1 SGHDT, CDR2 YYEEEE. CDR3 size: 15 residues. CDR3 coding DNA: TGTGCCAGCAGCTTGGAAGCAGGGTCTTGGGATGAGCAGTTCTTC. This sequence encodes CASSLEAGSWDEQFF.

The V call is TRBV19, the J call TRBJ2-4; TRBD1 aligns across 11 bases. Germline CDR1 LNHDA, CDR2 SQIVND (reference sequence). CDR3 length equals 14 residues. Trimming took 7 bases from V and 6 from J; bases not matched to a gene: 5. CDR3 DNA sequence: TGTGCCAGTAAGGGACAGGGGGTCCGAAACATTCAGTACTTC. Its protein product is CASKGQGVRNIQYF. Full variable domain (missing parts from reference TRBV19 and TRBJ2-4): DGGITQSPKYLFRKEGQNVTLSCEQNLNHDAMYWYRQDPGQGLRLIYYSQIVNDFQKGDIAEGYSVSREKKESFPLTVTSAQKNPTAFYLCASKGQGVRNIQYFGAGTRLSVL.

V and J are TRBV7-3 and TRBJ2-5; TRBD2 aligns across 7 bases. The germline V gene has CDR1 SGHTA and CDR2 FQGTGA. The J segment lost 1 base and the V segment lost 8 bases, leaving 13 bases of the junction unmatched. The CDR3 length is 16 residues. In DNA, the CDR3 is TGTGCCAGCCAGCTCCCGCGGGAGCCTCCCCAAGAGACCCAGTACTTC. This translates into CASQLPREPPQETQYF.

This clonotype was seen more than once but under ten times. The J gene is TRBJ2-7, the V gene TRBV4-2, with unresolved D. Germline CDR1 reads LGHNA; CDR2 reads YNFKEQ. V lost 2 bases and J lost 5, with 16 bases in between. CDR3 size: 15 residues. The chain's CDR3 is CASSQFTPFLDEQYF. CDR3 in DNA: TGTGCCAGCAGCCAATTTACTCCTTTCCTTGACGAGCAGTACTTC.

CDR3 DNA: TGTGCCAGCAGCCCCGGTCGAGGGAGGGATGGAAATGAGCAGTTCTTC. Amino acids: CASSPGRGRDGNEQFF. The chain uses TRBV7-9 and TRBJ2-1; 7 bases line up with TRBD2. Germline CDR1 reads SEHNR; CDR2 reads FQNEAQ (reference sequence). V lost 5 bases to trimming and J lost 7 bases; unmatched junction nucleotides: 14. The CDR3 consists of 16 residues.

This clonotype has a handful of counts. J is TRBJ1-4 and V is TRBV7-9, with D possibly being TRBD1 (6 bases). The CDR3 extends over 14 amino acids. Trimming pared 5 bases from V and 5 bases from J, leaving 12 bases between. Germline CDR1 and CDR2: SEHNR and FQNEAQ (reference sequence). CDR3 loop: CASSPGVNNEKLFF. DNA for the CDR3: TGTGCCAGCAGCCCAGGGGTCAACAATGAAAAACTGTTTTTT.

The sample holds a few counts of this clonotype. The rearrangement links TRBV27 to TRBJ2-7; D possibly corresponds to TRBD1 (6 bases). CDR3 size: 13 residues. Germline CDR1 MNHEY, CDR2 SMNVEV (reference sequence). V was trimmed by 3 bases and J by 7 bases, leaving 13 bases between them. Written as DNA, the CDR3 is TGTGCCAGCAGTTTCTCAGGGGTCAGGGAGCAGTACTTC. It codes for CASSFSGVREQYF.

This clonotype has a count of ten or more. The gene calls are TRBV20-1 and TRBJ2-1; 7 bases line up with TRBD2. Looked up from germline, CDR1 is DFQATT and CDR2 is SNEGSKA (reference sequence). V shed 4 bases, J shed 3 bases, and the junction held 12 bases outside the gene matches. The CDR3 has 16 residues. The CDR3 DNA follows: TGCAGTGCTAACCCTTGGGGGAGCGGGAACTACAATGAGCAGTTCTTC. Protein sequence: CSANPWGSGNYNEQFF.

V gene TRBV5-1 combines with J gene TRBJ2-2; D unclear. The germline CDR1 and CDR2 sequences are SGHRS and YFSETQ. This CDR3 contains 15 residues. The ends were cut back, 0 bases at V and 8 bases at J, with 14 bases in the middle. The CDR3 region has the DNA TGCGCCAGCAGCTTGGATGTATCAGGAGAAGGGGAGCTGTTTTTT. This gives the protein CASSLDVSGEGELFF.

This clonotype was recorded many times. The CDR3 DNA is TGTGCCAGCAGTTTAACACAGGGGTTGTCCGGGGAGCTGTTTTTT. Protein sequence: CASSLTQGLSGELFF. The rearrangement links TRBV12-3 or TRBV12-4 to TRBJ2-2, with 7 bases fitting TRBD1. The CDR3 has 15 amino acids. Trimming cost V 2 bases and J 6 bases; bases outside gene matches: 6.

The rearrangement links TRBV14 to TRBJ1-4; D is unresolved. In germline, CDR1 is SGHDN, CDR2 FVKESK. Trimming pared 4 bases from V and 6 bases from J, leaving 6 bases between. The CDR3 totals 12 residues. The CDR3 is CASSLRYEKLFF. The CDR3 DNA sequence: TGTGCCAGCAGCCTCCGCTATGAAAAACTGTTTTTT.

This clonotype was observed many times. The rearrangement joins TRBV29-1 to TRBJ2-4; D perhaps matches TRBD1 (5 bases). Trimming stripped 1 base from V and 8 bases from J, with 6 bases between. This CDR3 contains 11 residues. Per germline, CDR1 SQVTM and CDR2 ANQGSEA. The CDR3 here is CSVEVTDIQYF. The CDR3 DNA is TGCAGCGTTGAAGTGACAGACATTCAGTACTTC.

This chain links TRBV12-3 or TRBV12-4 with TRBJ1-4; D is unclear. This CDR3 region has 14 residues. Deletions cut 2 bases from V and 4 bases from J, with 8 bases between. Here the CDR3 reads CASSLQHNNEKLFF. The CDR3 region has the DNA TGTGCCAGCAGTTTACAGCATAATAATGAAAAACTGTTTTTT.

This clonotype was counted at least ten times. The chain couples TRBV7-2 to TRBJ1-5, with 8 bases lining up with TRBD1. This CDR3 comprises 13 residues. V lost 6 bases and J lost 7; bases outside the gene matches: 5. The germline V gene has CDR1 SGHTA and CDR2 FQGNSA. CDR3 nucleotides: TGTGCCAGCAGTCTAGACAGGGGACAGCCCCAGCATTTT. Its protein product is CASSLDRGQPQHF.

The chain has TRBV5-8 and TRBJ2-3; D tentatively reads TRBD1 or TRBD2 (6 bases each). The V gene lost 5 bases and the J gene lost 0 bases, with 13 bases spanning the gap. The CDR3 contains 15 residues. Germline V gene sequence: CDR1 SGHTS, CDR2 YDEGEE. CDR3 sequence: CASSEGGTSTDTQYF. The CDR3 DNA reads as TGTGCCAGCAGTGAAGGGGGGACTAGCACAGATACGCAGTATTTT. The whole variable domain, remainder taken from reference TRBV5-8 and TRBJ2-3, is EAGVTQSPTHLIKTRGQQATLRCSPISGHTSVYWYQQALGLGLQFLLWYDEGEERNRGNFPPRFSGRQFPNYSSELNVNALELEDSALYLCASSEGGTSTDTQYFGPGTRLTVL.

In its sample, this clonotype was seen many times. The rearrangement links TRBV5-1 to TRBJ2-1; a possible D gene is TRBD1 (5 bases). This CDR3 contains 15 residues. Germline CDR1 is SGHRS and CDR2 is YFSETQ. V gave up 3 bases and J gave up 2 bases, with 12 bases separating them. In DNA, the CDR3 is TGCGCCAGCAGCTCCCAGGGTATGGCCTACAATGAGCAGTTCTTC. Protein: CASSSQGMAYNEQFF.

This clonotype was seen only a few times. The chain is built from TRBV7-2 and TRBJ2-2; D tentatively fits TRBD1 or TRBD2 (5 bases each). This CDR3 spans 15 amino acids. The germline V gene has CDR1 SGHTA and CDR2 FQGNSA. V dropped 5 bases and J dropped 1 base, with 11 bases sitting between them. The CDR3 DNA follows: TGTGCCAGCAGCCCGATGGGACGGAACACCGGGGAGCTGTTTTTT. Translated: CASSPMGRNTGELFF. Supplemented by reference TRBV7-2 and TRBJ2-2, the full variable domain reads GAGVSQSPSNKVTEKGKDVELRCDPISGHTALYWYRQSLGQGLEFLIYFQGNSAPDKSGLPSDRFSAERTGGSVSTLTIQRTQQEDSAVYLCASSPMGRNTGELFFGEGSRLTVL.

This clonotype was seen many times. This sequence joins TRBV7-7 and TRBJ2-1; 11 bases are a match to TRBD2. The CDR3 extends over 15 amino acids. The germline V gene encodes CDR1 SSHAT and CDR2 FNYEAQ (reference sequence). V shed 5 bases, J shed 4 bases, and the junction held 4 bases outside the gene matches. CDR3 protein: CASSQTSGTYNEQFF. CDR3 nucleotide sequence: TGTGCCAGCAGCCAGACTAGCGGGACTTACAATGAGCAGTTCTTC.

The chain carries TRBV7-9 and TRBJ1-3, with D unresolved. The length of the CDR3 is 14 residues. The V and J ends lost 11 bases and 4 bases respectively, with 18 bases between them. Germline V CDR1 and CDR2: SEHNR, FQNEAQ (reference sequence). The CDR3: CAAPAGLGGNTIYF. The CDR3, as DNA: TGTGCCGCCCCGGCGGGCCTCGGAGGAAACACCATATATTTT.